These T cell receptor beta chains were read from a single sample in a study of low-dose radiotherapy and immunotherapy resistance in tumors. TCRdb analysed the reads with MiXCR anew, one entry per CDR3 protein. The sample includes approximately 90,000 distinct CDR3 sequences, 9.4% of them seen just once. Specimen: PBMCs, collected before treatment. The source of these receptors is a male donor with prostate cancer. The CDR3 runs from the conserved cysteine through the conserved F or W. D genes are given only for firm matches. Clone sizes are given selectively: once, few, many, or a class where the clone is expanded.

few	TRBV19	.	TRBJ1-3	TGTGCCAGTAGGAGGGTCAGCTCTGGAAACACCATATATTTT	CASRRVSSGNTIYF
many	TRBV7-3	.	TRBJ2-1	TGTGCCAGCAGCTTAACTAGCGGACCGAATGAGCAGTTCTTC	CASSLTSGPNEQFF
many	TRBV5-6	.	TRBJ2-1	TGTGCCAGCATACGGACCCCCGTTTGGGAGCAGTTCTTC	CASIRTPVWEQFF
.	TRBV19	.	TRBJ1-5	TGTGCCAGTAGCCGAGGGAAGGGTGGCAATCAGCCCCAGCATTTT	CASSRGKGGNQPQHF
many	TRBV29-1	.	TRBJ1-2	TGCAGCGTTGAAGGCCTCAAGGCAGGGTCTAACTATGGCTACACCTTC	CSVEGLKAGSNYGYTF
many	TRBV6-5	TRBD2	TRBJ2-1	TGTGCCAGCAGGGCGGGACTAGCGGGAGACGAGCAGTTCTTC	CASRAGLAGDEQFF
many	TRBV18	TRBD2	TRBJ2-7	TGTGCCAGCTCGCTTTCAAGCGGGACCTCGGGCGAGCAGTACTTC	CASSLSSGTSGEQYF
.	TRBV27	TRBD1	TRBJ2-7	TGTGCCAGCAGTGCCGGGACAGGAACCTACGAGCAGTACTTC	CASSAGTGTYEQYF
many	TRBV7-2	TRBD1	TRBJ1-5	TGTGCCAGCAGCTGGACAGGGGAGGGCCAGCCCCAGCATTTT	CASSWTGEGQPQHF
many	TRBV18	.	TRBJ2-3	TGTGCCAGCTCACCACCGATGCGGAACACAGATACGCAGTATTTT	CASSPPMRNTDTQYF
many	TRBV20-1	.	TRBJ1-5	TGCAGTGCTAGAGGCGAGGGGGGACAGCCCCAGCATTTT	CSARGEGGQPQHF
many	TRBV28	.	TRBJ2-5	TGTGCCAGCAGTTTTGGCTTTGAAGAGACCCAGTACTTC	CASSFGFEETQYF
many	TRBV5-1	.	TRBJ2-3	TGCGCCAGCAGCTTGGGAGATTCTAGCACAGATACGCAGTATTTT	CASSLGDSSTDTQYF
many	TRBV29-1	TRBD1	TRBJ1-5	TGCAGCGTTCAAGGAGGACAGGGGGACCCACAGCATTTT	CSVQGGQGDPQHF
many	TRBV7-9	TRBD1	TRBJ2-7	TGTGCCAGCACCTTAAACCGGGACAGCTCCTACGAGCAGTACTTC	CASTLNRDSSYEQYF
many	TRBV28	TRBD2	TRBJ2-1	TGTGCCAGCACCCAAGGGAGGGGCTCCTACAATGAGCAGTTCTTC	CASTQGRGSYNEQFF
many	TRBV29-1	TRBD2	TRBJ2-7	TGCAGCGTTGGAGGACTAGCGGGAGGGACCTCCTACGAGCAGTACTTC	CSVGGLAGGTSYEQYF
many	TRBV9	.	TRBJ2-2	TGTGCCAGCAGCTCTCACCCACTAGCCGGCACCGGGGAGCTGTTTTTT	CASSSHPLAGTGELFF
many	TRBV19	TRBD1	TRBJ2-4	TGTGCCAGTAGTACTTCCCTGGGGACAGAGCCTACAAACATTCAGTACTTC	CASSTSLGTEPTNIQYF
.	TRBV30	TRBD2	TRBJ2-1	TGTGCCTGGAGTCCCTACCGGGGGGTGCAGTTCTTC	CAWSPYRGVQFF
many	TRBV2	TRBD1	TRBJ2-3	TGTGCCAGCAAAACAGGGGTTGGCGATACGCAGTATTTT	CASKTGVGDTQYF
many	TRBV4-3	.	TRBJ2-7	TGCGCCAGCAGCCAAGCTCAGGGAGCTACCTACGAGCAGTACTTC	CASSQAQGATYEQYF
once	TRBV10-3	TRBD2	TRBJ2-1	TGTGCCATCAGTGGCCAGACTAGCGGAATTACGCAGTTCTTC	CAISGQTSGITQFF
many	TRBV19	.	TRBJ2-5	TGTGCCAGTAGCCAGGGATGGAGGGAGACCCAGTACTTC	CASSQGWRETQYF
many	TRBV28	.	TRBJ2-1	TGTGCCAGCACGACGGGGGTGGACAATGAGCAGTTCTTC	CASTTGVDNEQFF
.	TRBV4-1	TRBD1	TRBJ1-5	TGCGCCAGCAGCCAGGAAGTTACAGGGGACCAGCCCCAGCATTTT	CASSQEVTGDQPQHF
many	TRBV30	.	TRBJ2-7	TGTGCCTGGAGTGGAACGGGGCCGCACGAGCAGTACTTC	CAWSGTGPHEQYF
many	TRBV7-2	TRBD2	TRBJ2-5	TGTGCCAGCAGCCGCCAGCGGGACGTAGAGACCCAGTACTTC	CASSRQRDVETQYF
many	TRBV5-5	.	TRBJ1-1	TGTGCCAGCACCAAGCCTGGTGGGAACACTGAAGCTTTCTTT	CASTKPGGNTEAFF
.	TRBV12-3/TRBV12-4	.	TRBJ1-4	TGTGCCAGCAGTCTCGGTTTTAATGAAAAACTGTTTTTT	CASSLGFNEKLFF
many	TRBV6-2/TRBV6-3	TRBD2	TRBJ2-3	TGTGCCAGCAAGTGGGGCCGCTTGGGGACTATGGATACGCAGTATTTT	CASKWGRLGTMDTQYF
many	TRBV29-1	TRBD1	TRBJ2-5	TGCAGCGTAACCCTCCTGAGGGACAGGCCGCGCGAGACCCAGTACTTC	CSVTLLRDRPRETQYF
many	TRBV10-3	TRBD1	TRBJ1-1	TGTGCCATCAGTGAGACGGGACAGGGGGTCCACACTGAAGCTTTCTTT	CAISETGQGVHTEAFF
many	TRBV20-1	TRBD1	TRBJ1-6	TGCAGTGCTAGCCCGGGACAGGCGGGTTCACCCCTCCACTTT	CSASPGQAGSPLHF
many	TRBV2	.	TRBJ1-1	TGTGCCAGCAGTGTAGGGGAGAACACTGAAGCTTTCTTT	CASSVGENTEAFF
many	TRBV18	.	TRBJ2-2	TGTGCCAGCTCTCAGCGTTCAGGGCACACCGGGGAGCTGTTTTTT	CASSQRSGHTGELFF
many	TRBV23-1	TRBD1	TRBJ2-7	TGCGCCAGCAGTCACCACGGGACAGGGGGACAAATCCTACCCTACGAGCAGTACTTC	CASSHHGTGGQILPYEQYF
.	TRBV27	.	TRBJ2-4	TGTGCCAGCAGTCCTGAGGACTCGTTTGCCGTAAACATTCAGTACTTC	CASSPEDSFAVNIQYF